These T cell receptor beta chains were read from a single sample in a study of radiotherapy plus CTLA-4 blockade in lung cancer. Sequenced by immunoSEQ multiplex PCR; TCRdb stores in-frame clones only, minus some. The data show 43,000 or so clones, 55% to 80% seen once. Sequenced here: peripheral blood, sampled from a patient treated with radiotherapy plus ipilimumab. Receptors originate from a human donor with non-small cell lung cancer who had a complete response to radiotherapy plus ipilimumab. CDR3s leave out the opening cysteine and the closing phenylalanine or tryptophan. The order of the fields is CDR3 protein, V gene, J gene.

CDR3: ASSQDREQGYEKLF
V: TRBV4-1
J: TRBJ1-4

CDR3: ASSPPGARGSYNEQF
V: TRBV7-9
J: TRBJ2-1

CDR3: ASSLVIGVEEKLF
V: TRBV11-2
J: TRBJ1-4

CDR3: ASSYSGAQQF
V: TRBV6-5
J: TRBJ2-1

CDR3: ASGTLAGWDTQY
V: TRBV27
J: TRBJ2-3

CDR3: ASSPRQGLHYEQY
V: TRBV19
J: TRBJ2-7

CDR3: ASSGNRGNEQY
V: TRBV4-1
J: TRBJ2-7

CDR3: ASSYAGTYEQY
V: TRBV28
J: TRBJ2-7

CDR3: ASSWQGTGNQPQH
V: TRBV5-5
J: TRBJ1-5

CDR3: ASSPLAGGPDTQY
V: TRBV18
J: TRBJ2-3

CDR3: ASSPSLDFSGNTIY
V: TRBV5-4
J: TRBJ1-3

CDR3: SVDRGATGELF
V: TRBV29-1
J: TRBJ2-2

CDR3: ASSVGGQPPTDTQY
V: TRBV9
J: TRBJ2-3

CDR3: ASSYGSSGVTYEQY
V: TRBV6-6
J: TRBJ2-7

CDR3: ASSLGQMSEAF
V: TRBV7-6
J: TRBJ1-1

CDR3: ASSPTGPSGNTIY
V: TRBV6-5
J: TRBJ1-3

CDR3: ASSAGQNINYGYT
V: TRBV6-5
J: TRBJ1-2

CDR3: ASSGIAETQY
V: TRBV9
J: TRBJ2-5

CDR3: ATSRDAGRMNTEAF
V: TRBV15
J: TRBJ1-1

CDR3: ASSDRDSSFGNTIY
V: TRBV9
J: TRBJ1-3

CDR3: ASSDKNRGLFNEQF
V: TRBV6-1
J: TRBJ2-1

CDR3: AISENGQGSQF
V: TRBV10-3
J: TRBJ2-1

CDR3: ASSPRGTSGGTGELF
V: TRBV18
J: TRBJ2-2

CDR3: ASSFAENTEAF
V: TRBV6-4
J: TRBJ1-1

CDR3: ASSDGLYSNQPQH
V: TRBV7-2
J: TRBJ1-5

CDR3: ASSQALPAVNYNEQF
V: TRBV4-1
J: TRBJ2-1

CDR3: ASSGTLRGTEAF
V: TRBV28
J: TRBJ1-1

CDR3: ASSPGGAQTEAF
V: TRBV10-1
J: TRBJ1-1

CDR3: AWDRANYGYT
V: TRBV30
J: TRBJ1-2

CDR3: ASSFFGEGTRNEAF
V: TRBV28
J: TRBJ1-1

CDR3: ASRGTSGNTGELF
V: TRBV10-2
J: TRBJ2-2

CDR3: ASSLGQLVYEQY
V: TRBV13
J: TRBJ2-7

CDR3: ASSIGTSEKLF
V: TRBV5-1
J: TRBJ1-4

CDR3: ASSIRDSGANVLT
V: TRBV19
J: TRBJ2-6

CDR3: SARGGALAG
V: TRBV20-1
J: TRBJ2-7

CDR3: ATSRDIRSRGGGAGETQY
V: TRBV15
J: TRBJ2-5

CDR3: ALRGGRINEKLF
V: TRBV19
J: TRBJ1-4